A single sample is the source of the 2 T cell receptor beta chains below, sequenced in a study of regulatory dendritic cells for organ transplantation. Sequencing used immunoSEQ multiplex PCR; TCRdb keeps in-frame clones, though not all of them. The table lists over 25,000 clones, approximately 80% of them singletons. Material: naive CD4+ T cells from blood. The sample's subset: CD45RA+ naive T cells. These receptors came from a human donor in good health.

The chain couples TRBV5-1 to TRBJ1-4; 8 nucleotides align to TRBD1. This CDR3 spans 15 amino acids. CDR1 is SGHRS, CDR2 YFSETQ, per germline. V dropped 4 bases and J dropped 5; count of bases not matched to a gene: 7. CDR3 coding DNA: TGCGCCAGCAGCACTGACAGGGGAGGGAATGAAAAACTGTTTTTT. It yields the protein CASSTDRGGNEKLFF. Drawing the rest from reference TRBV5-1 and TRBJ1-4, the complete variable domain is KAGVTQTPRYLIKTRGQQVTLSCSPISGHRSVSWYQQTPGQGLQFLFEYFSETQRNKGNFPGRFSGRQFSNSRSEMNVSTLELGDSALYLCASSTDRGGNEKLFFGSGTQLSVL.

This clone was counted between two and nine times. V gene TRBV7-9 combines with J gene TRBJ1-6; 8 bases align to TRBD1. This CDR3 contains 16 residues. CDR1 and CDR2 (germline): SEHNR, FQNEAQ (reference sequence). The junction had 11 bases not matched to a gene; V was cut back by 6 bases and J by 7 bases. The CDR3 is CASSSIFRGLNSPLHF. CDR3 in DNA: TGTGCCAGCAGTTCTATTTTCAGGGGGCTGAATTCACCCCTCCACTTT. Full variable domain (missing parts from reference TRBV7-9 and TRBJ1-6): DTGVSQNPRHKITKRGQNVTFRCDPISEHNRLYWYRQTLGQGPEFLTYFQNEAQLEKSRLLSDRFSAERPKGSFSTLEIQRTEQGDSAMYLCASSSIFRGLNSPLHFGNGTRLTVT.